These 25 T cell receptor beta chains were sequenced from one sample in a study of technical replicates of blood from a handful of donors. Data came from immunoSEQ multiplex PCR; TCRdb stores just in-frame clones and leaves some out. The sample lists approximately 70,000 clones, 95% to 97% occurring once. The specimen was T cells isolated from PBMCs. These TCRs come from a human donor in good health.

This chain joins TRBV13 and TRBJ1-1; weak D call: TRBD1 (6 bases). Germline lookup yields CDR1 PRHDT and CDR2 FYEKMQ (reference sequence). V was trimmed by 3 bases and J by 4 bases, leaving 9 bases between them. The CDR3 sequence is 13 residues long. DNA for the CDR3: TGTGCCAGCAGCTTCCGAGGGGGCACTGAAGCTTTCTTT. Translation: CASSFRGGTEAFF.

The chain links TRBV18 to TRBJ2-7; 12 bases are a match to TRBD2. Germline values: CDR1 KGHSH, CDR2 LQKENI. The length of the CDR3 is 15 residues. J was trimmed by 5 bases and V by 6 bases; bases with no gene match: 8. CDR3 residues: CASSPSGRAENEQYF. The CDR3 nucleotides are TGTGCCAGCTCCCCTAGCGGGAGGGCCGAGAACGAGCAGTACTTC.

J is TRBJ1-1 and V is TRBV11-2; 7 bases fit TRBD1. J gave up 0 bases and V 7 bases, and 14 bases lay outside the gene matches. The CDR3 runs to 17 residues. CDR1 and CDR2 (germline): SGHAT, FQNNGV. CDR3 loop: CASTINLDRQVNTEAFF. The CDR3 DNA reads TGTGCCAGCACCATCAACCTGGACAGGCAGGTGAACACTGAAGCTTTCTTT. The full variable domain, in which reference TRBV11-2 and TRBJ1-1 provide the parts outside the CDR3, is EAGVAQSPRYKIIEKRQSVAFWCNPISGHATLYWYQQILGQGPKLLIQFQNNGVVDDSQLPKDRFSAERLKGVDSTLKIQPAKLEDSAVYLCASTINLDRQVNTEAFFGQGTRLTVV.

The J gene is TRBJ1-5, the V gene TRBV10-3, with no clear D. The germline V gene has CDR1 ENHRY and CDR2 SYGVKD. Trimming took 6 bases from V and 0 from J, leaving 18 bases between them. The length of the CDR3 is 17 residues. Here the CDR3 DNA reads TGTGCCATCAGCGCTAGGAAGGCAACGAATAGCAATCAGCCCCAGCATTTT. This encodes CAISARKATNSNQPQHF.

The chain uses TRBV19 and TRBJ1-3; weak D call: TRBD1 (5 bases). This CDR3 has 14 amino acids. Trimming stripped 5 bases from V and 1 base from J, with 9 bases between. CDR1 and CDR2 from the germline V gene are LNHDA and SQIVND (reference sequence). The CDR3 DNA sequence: TGTGCCAGTAGTCGACAGAGATCTGGAAACACCATATATTTT. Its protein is CASSRQRSGNTIYF.

CDR3 sequence (DNA): TGTGCCACCAGATCGGAGGGACGGGAGACCCAGTACTTC. Its protein is CATRSEGRETQYF. This sequence joins TRBV15 and TRBJ2-5; TRBD2 might be the D (6 bases). Germline V gene data show CDR1 as LNHNV and CDR2 as YYDKDF (reference sequence). This CDR3 has 13 residues. V gave up 6 bases and J gave up 5 bases, with 13 bases separating them.

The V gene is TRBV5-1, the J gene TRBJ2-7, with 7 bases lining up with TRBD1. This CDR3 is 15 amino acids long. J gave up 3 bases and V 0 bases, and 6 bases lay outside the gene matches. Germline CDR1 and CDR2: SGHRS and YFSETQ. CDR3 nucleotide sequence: TGCGCCAGCAGCTTGGCTCGGGACAGAATCTACGAGCAGTACTTC. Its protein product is CASSLARDRIYEQYF.

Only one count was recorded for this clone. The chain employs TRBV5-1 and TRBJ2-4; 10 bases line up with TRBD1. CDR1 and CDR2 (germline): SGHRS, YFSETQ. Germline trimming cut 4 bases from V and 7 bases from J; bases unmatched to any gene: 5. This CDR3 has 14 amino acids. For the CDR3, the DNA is TGCGCCAGCAGCGGGGGGACAGGGGAGAACATTCAGTACTTC. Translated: CASSGGTGENIQYF.

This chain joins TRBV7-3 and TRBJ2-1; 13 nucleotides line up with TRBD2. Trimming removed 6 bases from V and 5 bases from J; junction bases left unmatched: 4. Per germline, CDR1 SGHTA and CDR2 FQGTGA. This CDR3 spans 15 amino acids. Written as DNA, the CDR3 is TGTGCCAGCAGACAACTAGCGGGGGGGGACAATGAGCAGTTCTTC. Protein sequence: CASRQLAGGDNEQFF.

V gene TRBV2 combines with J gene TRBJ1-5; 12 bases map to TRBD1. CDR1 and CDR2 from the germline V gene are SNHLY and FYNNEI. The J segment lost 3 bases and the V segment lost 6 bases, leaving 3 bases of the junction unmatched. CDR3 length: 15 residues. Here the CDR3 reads CASRGQGALNQPQHF. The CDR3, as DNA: TGTGCCAGCAGGGGACAGGGGGCTCTCAATCAGCCCCAGCATTTT.

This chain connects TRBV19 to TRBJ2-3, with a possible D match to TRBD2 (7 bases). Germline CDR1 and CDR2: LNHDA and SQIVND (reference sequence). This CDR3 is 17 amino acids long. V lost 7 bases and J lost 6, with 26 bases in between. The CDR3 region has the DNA TGTGCCAGTAACAAGGTGGGGGGGGCGGCCGAAGGGGATACGCAGTATTTT. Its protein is CASNKVGGAAEGDTQYF.

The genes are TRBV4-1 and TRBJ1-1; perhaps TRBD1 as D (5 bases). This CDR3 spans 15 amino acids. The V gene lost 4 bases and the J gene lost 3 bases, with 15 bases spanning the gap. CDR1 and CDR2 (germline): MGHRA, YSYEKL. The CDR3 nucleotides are TGCGCCAGCAGCCCTTACGGCCGGGGGTACACTGAAGCTTTCTTT. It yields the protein CASSPYGRGYTEAFF.

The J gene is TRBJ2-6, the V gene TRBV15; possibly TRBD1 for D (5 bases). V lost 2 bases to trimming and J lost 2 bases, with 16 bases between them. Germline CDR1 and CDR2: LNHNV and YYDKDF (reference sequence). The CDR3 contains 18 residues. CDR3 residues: CATSRFTGVAAGANVLTF. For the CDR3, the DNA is TGTGCCACCAGCAGATTTACAGGAGTGGCTGCTGGGGCCAACGTCCTGACTTTC.

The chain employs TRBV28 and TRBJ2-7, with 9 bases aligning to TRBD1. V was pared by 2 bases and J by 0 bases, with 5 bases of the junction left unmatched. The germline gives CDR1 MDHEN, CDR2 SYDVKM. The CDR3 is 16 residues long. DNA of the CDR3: TGTGCCAGCAGTTTACTACCGGGACAGGGCTCCTACGAGCAGTACTTC. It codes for CASSLLPGQGSYEQYF.

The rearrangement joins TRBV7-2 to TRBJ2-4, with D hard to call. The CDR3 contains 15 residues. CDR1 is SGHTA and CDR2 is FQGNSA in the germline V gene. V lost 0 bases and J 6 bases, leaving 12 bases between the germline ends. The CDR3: CASSLALGVVNIQYF. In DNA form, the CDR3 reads TGTGCCAGCAGCTTAGCGCTCGGAGTAGTAAACATTCAGTACTTC.

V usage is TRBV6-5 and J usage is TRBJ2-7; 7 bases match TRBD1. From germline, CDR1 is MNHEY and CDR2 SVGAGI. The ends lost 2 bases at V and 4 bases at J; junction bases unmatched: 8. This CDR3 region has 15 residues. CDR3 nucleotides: TGTGCCAGCAGTTACGAGAGGGGACAGTCATACGAGCAGTACTTC. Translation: CASSYERGQSYEQYF.

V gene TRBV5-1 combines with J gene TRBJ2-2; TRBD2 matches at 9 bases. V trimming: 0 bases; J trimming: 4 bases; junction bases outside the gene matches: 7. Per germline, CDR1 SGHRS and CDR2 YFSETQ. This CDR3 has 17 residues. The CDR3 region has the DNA TGCGCCAGCAGCTTGGCGGCGGGGGGGCGTGTCACCGGGGAGCTGTTTTTT. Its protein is CASSLAAGGRVTGELFF.

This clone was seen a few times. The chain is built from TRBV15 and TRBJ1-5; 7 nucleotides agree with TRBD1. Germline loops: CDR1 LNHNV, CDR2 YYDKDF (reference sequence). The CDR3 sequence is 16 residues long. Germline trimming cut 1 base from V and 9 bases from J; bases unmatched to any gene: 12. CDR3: CATSRVRTGLEGPQHF. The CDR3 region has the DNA TGTGCCACCAGCAGAGTCCGGACAGGACTCGAGGGGCCCCAGCATTTT.

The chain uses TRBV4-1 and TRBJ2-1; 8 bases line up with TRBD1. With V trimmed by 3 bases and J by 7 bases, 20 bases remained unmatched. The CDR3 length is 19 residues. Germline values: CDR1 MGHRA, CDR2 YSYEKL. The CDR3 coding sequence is TGCGCCAGCAGCCAGGTTGGTAGCAGGGGGCTGATTCTCGGGAATGAGCAGTTCTTC. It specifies CASSQVGSRGLILGNEQFF.

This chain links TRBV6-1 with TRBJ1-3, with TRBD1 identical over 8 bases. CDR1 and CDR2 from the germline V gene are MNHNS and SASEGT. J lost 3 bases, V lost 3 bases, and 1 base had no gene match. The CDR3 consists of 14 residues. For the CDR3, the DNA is TGTGCCAGCAGTGAGGACAGGGATGGAAACACCATATATTTT. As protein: CASSEDRDGNTIYF.

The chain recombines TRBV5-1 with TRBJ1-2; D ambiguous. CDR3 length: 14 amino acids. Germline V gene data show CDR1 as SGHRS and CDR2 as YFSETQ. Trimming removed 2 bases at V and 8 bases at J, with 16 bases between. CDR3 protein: CASSLSPLTRGYTF. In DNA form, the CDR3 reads TGCGCCAGCAGCTTAAGCCCCCTAACGCGGGGCTACACCTTC.

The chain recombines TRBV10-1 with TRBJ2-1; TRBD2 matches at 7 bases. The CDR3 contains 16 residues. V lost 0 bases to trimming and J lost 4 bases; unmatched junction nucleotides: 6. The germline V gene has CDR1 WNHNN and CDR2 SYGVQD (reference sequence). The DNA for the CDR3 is TGCGCCAGCAGTGAGTCGATGGGGACTACGTACAATGAGCAGTTCTTC. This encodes CASSESMGTTYNEQFF.

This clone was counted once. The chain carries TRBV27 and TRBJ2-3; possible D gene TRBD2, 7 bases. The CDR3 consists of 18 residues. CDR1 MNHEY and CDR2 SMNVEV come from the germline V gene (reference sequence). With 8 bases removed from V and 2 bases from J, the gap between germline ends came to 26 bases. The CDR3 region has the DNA TGTGCCAGCTCGTTCTTCACACTGCGGGGGCCTACCACAGATACGCAGTATTTT. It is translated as CASSFFTLRGPTTDTQYF.

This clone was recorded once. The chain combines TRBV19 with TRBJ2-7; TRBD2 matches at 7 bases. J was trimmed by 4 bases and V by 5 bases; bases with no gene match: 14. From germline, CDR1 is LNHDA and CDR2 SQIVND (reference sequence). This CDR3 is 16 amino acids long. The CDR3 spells CASSLDGGSSIYEQYF. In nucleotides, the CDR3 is TGTGCCAGTAGTCTCGACGGCGGGAGTTCGATTTACGAGCAGTACTTC.

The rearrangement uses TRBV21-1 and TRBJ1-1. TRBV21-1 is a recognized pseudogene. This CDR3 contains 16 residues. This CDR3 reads CASSKSVGEGRDEAFF. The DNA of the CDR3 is TGTGCCAGCAGCAAATCGGTCGGAGAGGGAAGAGATGAAGCTTTCTTT.